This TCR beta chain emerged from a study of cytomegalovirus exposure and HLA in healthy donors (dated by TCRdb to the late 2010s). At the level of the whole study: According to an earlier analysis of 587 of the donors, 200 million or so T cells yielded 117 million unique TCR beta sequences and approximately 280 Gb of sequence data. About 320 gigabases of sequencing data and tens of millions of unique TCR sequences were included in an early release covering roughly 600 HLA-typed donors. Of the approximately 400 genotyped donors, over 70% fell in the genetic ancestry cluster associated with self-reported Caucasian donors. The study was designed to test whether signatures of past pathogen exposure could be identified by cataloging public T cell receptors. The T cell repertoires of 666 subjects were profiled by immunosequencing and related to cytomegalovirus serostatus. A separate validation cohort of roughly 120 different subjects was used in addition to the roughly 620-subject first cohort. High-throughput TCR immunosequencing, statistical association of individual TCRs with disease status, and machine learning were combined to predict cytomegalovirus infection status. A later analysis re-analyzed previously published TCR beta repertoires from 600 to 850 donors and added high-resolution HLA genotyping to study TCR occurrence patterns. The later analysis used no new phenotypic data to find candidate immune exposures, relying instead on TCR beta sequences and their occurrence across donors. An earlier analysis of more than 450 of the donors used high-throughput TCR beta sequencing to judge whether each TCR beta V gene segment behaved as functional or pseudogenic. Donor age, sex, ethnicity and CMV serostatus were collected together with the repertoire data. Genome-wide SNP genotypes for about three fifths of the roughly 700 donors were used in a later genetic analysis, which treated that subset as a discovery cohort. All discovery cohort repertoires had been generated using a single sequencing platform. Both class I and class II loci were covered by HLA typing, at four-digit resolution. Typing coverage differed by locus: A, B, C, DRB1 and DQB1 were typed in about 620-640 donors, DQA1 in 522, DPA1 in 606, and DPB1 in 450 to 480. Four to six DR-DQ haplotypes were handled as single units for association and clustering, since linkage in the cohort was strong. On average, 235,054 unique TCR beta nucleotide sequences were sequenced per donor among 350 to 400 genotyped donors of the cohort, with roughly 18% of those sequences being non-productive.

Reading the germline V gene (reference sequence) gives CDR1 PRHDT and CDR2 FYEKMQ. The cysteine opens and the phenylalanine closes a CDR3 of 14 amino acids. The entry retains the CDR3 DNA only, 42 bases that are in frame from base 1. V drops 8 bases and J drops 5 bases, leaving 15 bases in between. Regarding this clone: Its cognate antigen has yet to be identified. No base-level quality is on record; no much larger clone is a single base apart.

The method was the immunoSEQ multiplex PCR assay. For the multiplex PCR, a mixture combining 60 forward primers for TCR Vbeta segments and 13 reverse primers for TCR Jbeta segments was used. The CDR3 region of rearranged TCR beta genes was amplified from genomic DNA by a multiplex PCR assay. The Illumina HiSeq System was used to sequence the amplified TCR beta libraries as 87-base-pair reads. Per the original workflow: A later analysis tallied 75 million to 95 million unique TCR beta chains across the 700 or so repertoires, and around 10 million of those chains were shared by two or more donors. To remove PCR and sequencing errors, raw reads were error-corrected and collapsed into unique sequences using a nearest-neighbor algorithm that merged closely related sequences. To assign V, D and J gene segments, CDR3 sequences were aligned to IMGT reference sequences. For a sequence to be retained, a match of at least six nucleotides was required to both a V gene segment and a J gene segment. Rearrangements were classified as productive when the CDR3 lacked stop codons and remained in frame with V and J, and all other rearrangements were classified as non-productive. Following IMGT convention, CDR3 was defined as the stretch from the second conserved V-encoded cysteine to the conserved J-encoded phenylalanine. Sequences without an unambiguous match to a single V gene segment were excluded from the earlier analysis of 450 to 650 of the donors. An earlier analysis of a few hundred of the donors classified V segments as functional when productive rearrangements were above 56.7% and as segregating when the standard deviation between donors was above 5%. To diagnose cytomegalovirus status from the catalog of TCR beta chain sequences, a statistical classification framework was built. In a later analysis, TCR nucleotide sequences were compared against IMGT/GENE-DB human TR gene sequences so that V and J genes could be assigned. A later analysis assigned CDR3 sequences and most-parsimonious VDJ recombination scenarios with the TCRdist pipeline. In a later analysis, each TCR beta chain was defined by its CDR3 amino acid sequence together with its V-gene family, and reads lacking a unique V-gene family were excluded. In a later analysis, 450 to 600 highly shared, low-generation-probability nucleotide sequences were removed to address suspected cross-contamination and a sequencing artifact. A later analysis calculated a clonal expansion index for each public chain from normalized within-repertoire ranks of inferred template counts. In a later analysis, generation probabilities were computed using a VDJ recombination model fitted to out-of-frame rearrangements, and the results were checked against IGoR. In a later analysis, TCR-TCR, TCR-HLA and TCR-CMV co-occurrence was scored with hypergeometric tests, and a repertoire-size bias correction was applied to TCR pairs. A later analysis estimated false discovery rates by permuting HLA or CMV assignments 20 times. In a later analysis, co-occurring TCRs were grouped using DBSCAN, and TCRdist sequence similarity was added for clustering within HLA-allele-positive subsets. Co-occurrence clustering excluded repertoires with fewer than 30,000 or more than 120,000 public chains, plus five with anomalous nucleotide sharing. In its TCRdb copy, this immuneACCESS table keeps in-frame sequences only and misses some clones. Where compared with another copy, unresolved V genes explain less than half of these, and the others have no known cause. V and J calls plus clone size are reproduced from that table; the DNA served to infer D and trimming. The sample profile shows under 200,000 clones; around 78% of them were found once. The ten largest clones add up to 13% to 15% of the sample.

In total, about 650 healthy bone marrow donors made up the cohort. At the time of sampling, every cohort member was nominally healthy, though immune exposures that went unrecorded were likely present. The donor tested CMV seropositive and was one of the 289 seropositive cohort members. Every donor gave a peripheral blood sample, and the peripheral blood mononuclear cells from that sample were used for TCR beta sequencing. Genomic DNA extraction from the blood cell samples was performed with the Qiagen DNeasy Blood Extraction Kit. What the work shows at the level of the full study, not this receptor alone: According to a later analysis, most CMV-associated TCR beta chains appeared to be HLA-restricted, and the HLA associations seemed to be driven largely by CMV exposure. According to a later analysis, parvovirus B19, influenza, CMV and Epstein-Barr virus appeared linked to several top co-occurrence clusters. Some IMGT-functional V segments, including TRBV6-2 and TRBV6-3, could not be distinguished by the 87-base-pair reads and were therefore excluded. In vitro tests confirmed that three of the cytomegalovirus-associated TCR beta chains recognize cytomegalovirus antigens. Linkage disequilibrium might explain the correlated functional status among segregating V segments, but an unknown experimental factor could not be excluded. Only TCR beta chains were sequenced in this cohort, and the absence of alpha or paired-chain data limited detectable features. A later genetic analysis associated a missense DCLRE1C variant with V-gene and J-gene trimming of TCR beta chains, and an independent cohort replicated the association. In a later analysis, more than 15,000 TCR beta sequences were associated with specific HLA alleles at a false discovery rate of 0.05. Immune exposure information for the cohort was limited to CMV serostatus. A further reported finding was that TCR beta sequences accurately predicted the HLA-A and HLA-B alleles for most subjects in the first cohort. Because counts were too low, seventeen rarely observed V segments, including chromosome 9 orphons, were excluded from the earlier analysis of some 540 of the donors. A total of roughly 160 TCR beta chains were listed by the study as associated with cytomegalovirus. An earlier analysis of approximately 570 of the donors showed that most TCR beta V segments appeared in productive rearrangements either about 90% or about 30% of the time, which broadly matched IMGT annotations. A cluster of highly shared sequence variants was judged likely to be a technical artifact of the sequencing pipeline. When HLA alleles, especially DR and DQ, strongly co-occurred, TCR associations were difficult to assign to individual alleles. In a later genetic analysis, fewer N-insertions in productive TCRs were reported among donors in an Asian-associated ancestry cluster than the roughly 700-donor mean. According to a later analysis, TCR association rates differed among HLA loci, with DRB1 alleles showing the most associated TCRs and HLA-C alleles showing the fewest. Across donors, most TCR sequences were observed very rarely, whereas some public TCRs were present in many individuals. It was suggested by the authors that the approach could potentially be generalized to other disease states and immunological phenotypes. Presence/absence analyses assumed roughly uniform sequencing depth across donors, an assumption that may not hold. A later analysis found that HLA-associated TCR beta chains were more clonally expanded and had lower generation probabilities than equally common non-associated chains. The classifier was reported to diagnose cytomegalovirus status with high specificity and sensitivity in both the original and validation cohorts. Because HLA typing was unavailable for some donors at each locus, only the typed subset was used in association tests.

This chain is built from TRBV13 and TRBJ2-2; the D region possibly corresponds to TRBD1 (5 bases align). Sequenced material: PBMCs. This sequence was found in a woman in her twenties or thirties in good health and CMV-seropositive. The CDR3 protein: CASSPQGRTGELFF. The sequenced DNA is TGTGCCAGCTCCCCCCAGGGTAGAACCGGGGAGCTGTTTTTT.